The present TCR beta chain was sequenced within a study of cytomegalovirus exposure and HLA in healthy donors. The study's findings and limits: Follow-up analysis found HLA locus-dependent TCR association rates, highest for DRB1 and lowest for HLA-C.

Both 60 Vbeta primers and 13 Jbeta primers went into the PCR. The table came from immunoSEQ multiplex PCR; TCRdb's copy has only in-frame clones and leaves some out. The table shows 150,000 to 200,000 clones, with 70% to 90% occurring only once. On this clone: What it recognizes is unknown.

The specimen was PBMCs. This TCR came from a woman between 25 and 40 years old in good health and CMV-seronegative.

As DNA, the CDR3 is TGTGCCAGTAAAGTTCGGCGGGATCAGCCCCAGCATTTT. As protein: CASKVRRDQPQHF. The V call is TRBV19, the J call TRBJ1-5; no definite D call. Trimming shortened V by 7 bases and J by 5 bases, and 12 bases separated the two germline ends. Germline values: CDR1 LNHDA, CDR2 SQIVND (reference sequence). The CDR3 is 13 residues long.